A selection of T cell receptor beta chains follows, all from one sample in a study of Graves' ophthalmopathy and Graves' hyperthyroidism. TCRdb recomputed calls from the multiplex PCR reads with MiXCR, one row per CDR3 protein. The data contain around 1.1 million distinct CDR3 sequences, about two fifths of them singletons. The sample taken for sequencing was peripheral blood or thyroid tissue (not recorded which). These receptors all come from an adult man with Graves' hyperthyroidism. Both conserved end residues are part of each CDR3. A D gene is named only where the DNA matches it firmly. The listing skips clone size in some rows; elsewhere it reads once, few, many or a size class.

CDR3 length	clone size	J gene	D gene	V gene	CDR3 DNA	CDR3 protein
14	many	TRBJ2-5	.	TRBV15	TGTGCCACCAGCAGAGATGGGGGTGTAGAGACCCAGTACTTC	CATSRDGGVETQYF
12	many	TRBJ2-7	.	TRBV10-3	TGTGCCATCAGAGATACAGGGACCGAGCAGTACTTC	CAIRDTGTEQYF
16	.	TRBJ2-2	TRBD2	TRBV11-2	TGTGCCAGCAGCTTAGTGGCTAGCGGCGGCACCGGGGAGCTGTTTTTT	CASSLVASGGTGELFF
14	.	TRBJ1-4	TRBD1	TRBV10-1	TGCGCCAGCAGTGCGCCACAGGGGAACGAAAAACTGTTTTTT	CASSAPQGNEKLFF
16	many	TRBJ2-6	.	TRBV28	TGTGCCAGCATCCCCTCGCAGGGGACTGGGGCCAACGTCCTGACTTTC	CASIPSQGTGANVLTF
16	.	TRBJ2-7	TRBD2	TRBV5-1	TGCGCCAGCAGCCAAGTATTAGCGGGCGGAACCTACGAGCAGTACTTC	CASSQVLAGGTYEQYF
17	many	TRBJ1-1	.	TRBV5-5	TGTGCCAGCAGCTTCGGAGTCAGCCTTCCACCGAACACTGAAGCTTTCTTT	CASSFGVSLPPNTEAFF
17	once	TRBJ2-2	.	TRBV7-9	TGTGCCAGCAGCACCCTCGCTGCAGGGATGATTCTACGGGAGCTGTTTTTT	CASSTLAAGMILRELFF
12	few	TRBJ1-5	.	TRBV28	TGTGCCAGTGGTTGGAGCAATCAGCCCCAGCATTTT	CASGWSNQPQHF
15	many	TRBJ1-5	.	TRBV12-3/TRBV12-4	TGTGCCAGCAGTCTATCACCCCCGACCGATAAACCCCAGCATTTT	CASSLSPPTDKPQHF
13	many	TRBJ1-4	.	TRBV7-2	TGTGCCAGCAGCTTCGACAGGAGGGAAAAACTGTTTTTT	CASSFDRREKLFF
14	many	TRBJ1-2	.	TRBV12-3/TRBV12-4	TGTGCCAGCAGCCCCGATGGGACGTACTATGGCTACACCTTC	CASSPDGTYYGYTF
17	many	TRBJ1-5	TRBD1	TRBV5-1	TGCGCCAGCAGCTTGTTCAGGGGGAGGGCTAGCAATCAGCCCCAGCATTTT	CASSLFRGRASNQPQHF
14	many	TRBJ1-2	TRBD1	TRBV6-4	TGTGCCAGCAGTGTCGAACAGGGGAGCTATGGCTACACCTTC	CASSVEQGSYGYTF
11	.	TRBJ2-7	.	TRBV20-1	TGCAGTGCTACCCCCGGGCACGAGCAGTACTTC	CSATPGHEQYF
17	many	TRBJ1-6	.	TRBV7-9	TGTGCCAGCAGCTTAGGTGTCATGTCAGCGCGGGGCTCACCCCTCCACTTT	CASSLGVMSARGSPLHF
16	.	TRBJ2-2	.	TRBV9	TGTGCCAGCAGCCAAGGGCGAGGGGATCACACCGGGGAGCTGTTTTTT	CASSQGRGDHTGELFF
14	many	TRBJ1-1	.	TRBV12-3/TRBV12-4	TGTGCCAGCAGTTTCAGGGAGGATTCCACTGAAGCTTTCTTT	CASSFREDSTEAFF
15	.	TRBJ2-7	.	TRBV7-9	TGTGCCAGCAGCTTAGAGGGTTTGTTATCCTACGAGCAGTACTTC	CASSLEGLLSYEQYF
16	few	TRBJ2-7	.	TRBV4-1	TGCGCCAGCAGCCAAGATGGTCCGCCAGGGTTTTACGAGCAGTACTTC	CASSQDGPPGFYEQYF
13	.	TRBJ2-7	.	TRBV14	TGTGCCAGCAGCCAAGCCTGGGGCCTCGAGCAGTACTTC	CASSQAWGLEQYF
13	once	TRBJ2-2	TRBD2	TRBV5-1	TGCGCCAGCAGCCGGGAGGGTACCGGGGAGCTGTTTTTT	CASSREGTGELFF
15	.	TRBJ2-7	TRBD1	TRBV18	TGTGCCAGCTCACCAGGGCGGACAGGGTTGTACGAGCAGTACTTC	CASSPGRTGLYEQYF
13	.	TRBJ1-2	.	TRBV6-5	TGTGCCAGCAGTTACAATTTCCTGGATGGCTACACCTTC	CASSYNFLDGYTF
15	many	TRBJ2-5	TRBD2	TRBV29-1	TGCAGCGTTGTTCCTGGCGGGAGGGCCTGGGAGACCCAGTACTTC	CSVVPGGRAWETQYF
15	many	TRBJ2-5	.	TRBV6-5	TGTGCCAGCAGTTATGGGACAAGGGGCGCGGAGACCCAGTACTTC	CASSYGTRGAETQYF